The 21 T cell receptor beta chains reported below all come from one sample, sequenced in a study of T cell repertoires in cytomegalovirus infection. TCRdb recomputed calls from the reads with MiXCR, one row per CDR3 protein. The data contain nearly 450,000 distinct CDR3 sequences, about a third of them singletons. The material sequenced was PBMCs. The receptor set was obtained from a human donor in good health (CMV status not recorded). Some clones in this sample may be carry-over from other donors' samples.

This sequence joins TRBV10-2 and TRBJ2-5; D call uncertain. In germline, CDR1 is WSHSY, CDR2 SAAADI. There are 13 residues in the CDR3. V was pared by 3 bases and J by 5 bases, with 10 bases between. The CDR3 loop is CASSDSLQETQYF. The CDR3 DNA is TGCGCCAGCAGTGATAGCTTGCAGGAGACCCAGTACTTC.

The chain is built from TRBV25-1 and TRBJ2-7; D gene unclear. Germline CDR1 MGHDK, CDR2 SYGVNS. The V end lost 1 base, the J end lost 6 bases, and 4 bases lay between the germline ends. The CDR3 is 11 amino acids. CDR3 amino acids: CASSEFFEQYF. The DNA for the CDR3 is TGTGCCAGCAGTGAATTCTTCGAGCAGTACTTC.

This clonotype was counted ten times or more. The CDR3 DNA sequence: TGTGCCAGCAGCTTTAACTATGGGGAGACCCAGTACTTC. It translates to CASSFNYGETQYF. The chain couples TRBV7-2 to TRBJ2-5; D unresolved. V was cut by 3 bases and J by 5 bases, with 10 bases left in between. The CDR3 sequence is 13 residues long. Per germline, CDR1 SGHTA and CDR2 FQGNSA.

This clonotype turned up a few times. The chain carries TRBV6-2 or TRBV6-3 and TRBJ2-7; 8 positions match TRBD2. Trimming took 6 bases from V and 0 from J; bases not matched to a gene: 13. Germline lookup yields CDR1 MNHEY and CDR2 SVGEGT. The CDR3 covers 17 residues. In DNA, the CDR3 is TGTGCCAGCAGCCTGGGATGGCTTAGCGGGGTCTCCTACGAGCAGTACTTC. Encoded protein: CASSLGWLSGVSYEQYF.

V usage is TRBV29-1 and J usage is TRBJ1-1, with D perhaps matching TRBD1 (6 bases). The V and J ends lost 4 bases and 3 bases respectively, with 15 bases between them. The CDR3 loop spans 14 amino acids. Germline loops: CDR1 SQVTM, CDR2 ANQGSEA. The CDR3 loop is CSVVRGLRDTEAFF. The DNA for the CDR3 is TGCAGCGTTGTGAGGGGGTTGCGGGACACTGAAGCTTTCTTT.

The rearrangement links TRBV5-1 to TRBJ1-4; D is uncertain. This CDR3 region has 14 residues. The germline V gene has CDR1 SGHRS and CDR2 YFSETQ. V shed 0 bases and J shed 7 bases, with 10 bases lying between them. DNA for the CDR3: TGCGCCAGCAGCTTGGGACCCAACGGTGAAAAACTGTTTTTT. Translating gives CASSLGPNGEKLFF. Looking up the rest from reference TRBV5-1 and TRBJ1-4 gives the full variable domain: KAGVTQTPRYLIKTRGQQVTLSCSPISGHRSVSWYQQTPGQGLQFLFEYFSETQRNKGNFPGRFSGRQFSNSRSEMNVSTLELGDSALYLCASSLGPNGEKLFFGSGTQLSVL.

The chain joins TRBV6-2 or TRBV6-3 to TRBJ2-1; 10 nucleotides match TRBD1. The J segment lost 6 bases and the V segment lost 6 bases, leaving 5 bases of the junction unmatched. There are 14 residues in the CDR3. CDR1 is MNHEY and CDR2 is SVGEGT in the germline V gene. CDR3: CASRRTGGINEQFF. The CDR3 DNA is TGTGCCAGCAGGAGGACAGGGGGGATCAATGAGCAGTTCTTC.

The sample holds many counts of this clonotype. V gene TRBV4-3 combines with J gene TRBJ2-7, with D maybe TRBD2 (6 bases). This CDR3 has 16 amino acids. Trimming took 0 bases from V and 1 from J, leaving 13 bases between them. Germline lookup yields CDR1 LGHNA and CDR2 YSLEER. CDR3 protein: CASSQEAGGISYEQYF. The CDR3 nucleotides read TGCGCCAGCAGCCAAGAGGCCGGGGGAATTTCCTACGAGCAGTACTTC.

This clonotype occurred once. The chain employs TRBV5-4 and TRBJ1-1; D is uncertain. This CDR3 is 17 amino acids long. V was pared by 0 bases and J by 5 bases, with 20 bases between. The germline CDR1 and CDR2 sequences are SGHNT and YYREEE (reference sequence). This CDR3 reads CASSLGMNLIQGTEAFF. The DNA for the CDR3 is TGTGCCAGCAGCTTGGGAATGAACTTAATTCAAGGGACTGAAGCTTTCTTT. Full variable domain (outside the CDR3, taken from reference TRBV5-4 and TRBJ1-1): ETGVTQSPTHLIKTRGQQVTLRCSSQSGHNTVSWYQQALGQGPQFIFQYYREEENGRGNFPPRFSGLQFPNYSSELNVNALELDDSALYLCASSLGMNLIQGTEAFFGQGTRLTVV.

V is TRBV2 and J is TRBJ2-3; D is ambiguous. Germline V gene sequence: CDR1 SNHLY, CDR2 FYNNEI. V lost 1 base, J lost 2 bases, and 4 bases lay in between. CDR3 length: 13 amino acids. CDR3 bases: TGTGCCAGCAGTGAAGTTCTCACAGATACGCAGTATTTT. This sequence encodes CASSEVLTDTQYF.

The chain combines TRBV9 with TRBJ1-2; D is unclear. V was clipped by 5 bases and J by 8 bases, with 10 bases between them. Germline V gives CDR1 SGDLS, CDR2 YYNGEE. The CDR3 contains 11 residues. CDR3 amino acids: CASRSVLGYTF. The CDR3 nucleotides read TGTGCCAGCAGGTCCGTCCTGGGCTACACCTTC.

As regards this clonotype: A much larger clone is a single base away; this may be a read error. V and J are TRBV6-6 and TRBJ2-5; the match to TRBD1 covers 9 bases. V shed 6 bases and J 5 bases; nucleotides not matched to a gene: 10. Germline lookup yields CDR1 MNHNY and CDR2 SVGAGI (reference sequence). This CDR3 contains 15 residues. CDR3 residues: CASREGDRVVETQYF. For the CDR3, the DNA is TGTGCCAGCAGGGAAGGGGACAGGGTAGTGGAGACCCAGTACTTC.

The chain joins TRBV20-1 to TRBJ1-4; maybe TRBD1 (5 bases). The CDR3 is made up of 15 amino acids. Germline CDR1 reads DFQATT; CDR2 reads SNEGSKA (reference sequence). V was trimmed by 6 bases and J by 6 bases, leaving 20 bases between them. As DNA, the CDR3 is TGCAGTGCCCTAAAAAAGGGGTGGGTGGATGAAAAACTGTTTTTT. Residues: CSALKKGWVDEKLFF.

Points on this clonotype: Given a much more abundant clone one base away, this may be a read error. The rearrangement joins TRBV7-2 to TRBJ2-2; 10 nucleotides agree with TRBD1. Trimming removed 4 bases from V and 7 bases from J; junction bases left unmatched: 9. Germline lookup yields CDR1 SGHTA and CDR2 FQGNSA. This CDR3 contains 16 residues. The DNA for the CDR3 is TGTGCCAGCAGCTACTCGGGACAGGGGAGCATCGGGGAGCTGTTTTTT. Translating gives CASSYSGQGSIGELFF.

This clonotype is a singleton in its sample. The gene calls are TRBV4-1 and TRBJ1-2; 10 bases line up with TRBD1. V shed 4 bases and J 4 bases; nucleotides not matched to a gene: 9. Germline assignment: CDR1 MGHRA and CDR2 YSYEKL. CDR3 length: 16 amino acids. DNA for the CDR3: TGCGCCAGCAGCCCCGAAGTGACAGGGGGCCTCTATGGCTACACCTTC. Protein product: CASSPEVTGGLYGYTF.

This clonotype was seen repeatedly, ten times or more. This chain uses TRBV12-3 or TRBV12-4 with TRBJ1-2; D gene uncertain. The CDR3 spans 13 residues. V lost 5 bases and J lost 0, with 7 bases in between. The CDR3 nucleotides read TGTGCCAGCAGTACCCCAGCTAACTATGGCTACACCTTC. It yields the protein CASSTPANYGYTF.

J is TRBJ2-2 and V is TRBV10-3, with no clear D. Trimming cost V 6 bases and J 6 bases, with 8 bases left between them. The CDR3 has 12 amino acids. Germline loops: CDR1 ENHRY, CDR2 SYGVKD. As DNA, the CDR3 is TGTGCCATCAGGTCCTTACCCGGGGAGCTGTTTTTT. Amino acids: CAIRSLPGELFF.

Regarding this clonotype: A read error may account for a junction end that differs from germline. The chain links TRBV6-6 to TRBJ1-2; possible D gene TRBD1, 5 bases. The germline V gene encodes CDR1 MNHNY and CDR2 SVGAGI (reference sequence). The length of the CDR3 is 12 residues. The CDR3 loop reads CASRDLPYGYNF. CDR3 in DNA: TGTGCCAGCCGGGACCTTCCCTATGGCTACAACTTC.

V gene TRBV5-6 combines with J gene TRBJ2-5; 7 bases agree with TRBD2. The CDR3 spans 16 residues. Germline trimming cut 6 bases from V and 3 bases from J; bases unmatched to any gene: 14. CDR1 and CDR2 (germline): SGHDT, YYEEEE. In DNA form, the CDR3 reads TGTGCCAGCAATTTTGTTGGAGTGGCGGGGGAAGAGACCCAGTACTTC. Translation gives CASNFVGVAGEETQYF.

The CDR3 reads CASSSRPDQETQYF. CDR3 coding DNA: TGTGCCAGCAGCTCCCGTCCGGACCAAGAGACCCAGTACTTC. The chain joins TRBV7-9 to TRBJ2-5; D gene uncertain. The CDR3 runs 14 residues. CDR1 and CDR2 (germline): SEHNR, FQNEAQ (reference sequence). V was pared by 4 bases and J by 0 bases, with 9 bases between.

This clonotype appeared a single time. The rearrangement uses TRBV20-1 and TRBJ2-1; D is perhaps TRBD2 (6 bases). The CDR3 length is 13 residues. Germline V CDR1 and CDR2: DFQATT, SNEGSKA (reference sequence). Trimming took off 6 bases at V and 0 bases at J, with 9 bases between the two ends. CDR3 sequence (DNA): TGCAGTGCGACCGGGAGCTCCTACAATGAGCAGTTCTTC. Translation gives CSATGSSYNEQFF.